One sample yielded the 5 T cell receptor beta chains listed below, sequenced in a study of CD8+CD57+ T cells in acquired aplastic anemia. TCR beta VDJ and CDR3 profiling used genomic DNA as template. TCRdb reanalysed the reads using MiXCR and keeps one entry per CDR3 protein. Of roughly 300,000 distinct CDR3 sequences listed, 55% to 60% were seen once; the top ten hold around 8%. Sequenced sample: sorted CD4+, CD8+, or CD8+CD57+ T cells (not recorded which) from PBMCs. These receptors originate from a human donor with severe aplastic anemia or a healthy control (not recorded which).

The chain recombines TRBV6-5 with TRBJ2-6; D uncertain. The V end lost 6 bases, the J end lost 3 bases, and 15 bases lay between the germline ends. Germline V gives CDR1 MNHEY, CDR2 SVGAGI. This CDR3 region has 16 residues. This chain's CDR3 is CASRHKGSRGANVLTF. Written as DNA, the CDR3 is TGTGCCAGCAGGCACAAGGGTAGCCGTGGGGCCAACGTCCTGACTTTC.

Ten or more counts support this clonotype. The J gene is TRBJ1-2, the V gene TRBV9; D not resolved. Germline CDR1 and CDR2: SGDLS and YYNGEE. V was clipped by 4 bases and J by 4 bases, with 11 bases between them. The CDR3 has 13 residues. The CDR3 sequence is CASSSQEPYGYTF. CDR3 DNA sequence: TGTGCCAGCAGCTCACAAGAACCCTATGGCTACACCTTC.

The J gene is TRBJ1-6, the V gene TRBV2; D ambiguous. Trimming removed 9 bases from V and 0 bases from J, with 12 bases in between. Germline V lookup: CDR1 SNHLY, CDR2 FYNNEI. The CDR3 has 15 residues. CDR3 sequence (DNA): TGTGCCAGTCAACAGTTCAGCTCCTATAATTCACCCCTCCACTTT. Translation gives CASQQFSSYNSPLHF.

The CDR3 sequence: CASANFGLAGPNEQFF. CDR3 nucleotides: TGTGCCAGCGCGAACTTTGGACTAGCGGGGCCTAATGAGCAGTTCTTC. The V and J genes are TRBV2 and TRBJ2-1; 12 nucleotides line up with TRBD2. CDR3 size: 16 residues. From germline, CDR1 is SNHLY and CDR2 FYNNEI. V lost 8 bases and J lost 7; bases outside the gene matches: 12.

This chain connects TRBV20-1 to TRBJ1-2; D unresolved. There are 12 residues in the CDR3. Germline assignment: CDR1 DFQATT and CDR2 SNEGSKA (reference sequence). Trimming shortened V by 4 bases and J by 4 bases, and 10 bases separated the two germline ends. The CDR3 bases are TGCAGTGCTATGTTGGGCACCTATGGCTACACCTTC. Its translation is CSAMLGTYGYTF.